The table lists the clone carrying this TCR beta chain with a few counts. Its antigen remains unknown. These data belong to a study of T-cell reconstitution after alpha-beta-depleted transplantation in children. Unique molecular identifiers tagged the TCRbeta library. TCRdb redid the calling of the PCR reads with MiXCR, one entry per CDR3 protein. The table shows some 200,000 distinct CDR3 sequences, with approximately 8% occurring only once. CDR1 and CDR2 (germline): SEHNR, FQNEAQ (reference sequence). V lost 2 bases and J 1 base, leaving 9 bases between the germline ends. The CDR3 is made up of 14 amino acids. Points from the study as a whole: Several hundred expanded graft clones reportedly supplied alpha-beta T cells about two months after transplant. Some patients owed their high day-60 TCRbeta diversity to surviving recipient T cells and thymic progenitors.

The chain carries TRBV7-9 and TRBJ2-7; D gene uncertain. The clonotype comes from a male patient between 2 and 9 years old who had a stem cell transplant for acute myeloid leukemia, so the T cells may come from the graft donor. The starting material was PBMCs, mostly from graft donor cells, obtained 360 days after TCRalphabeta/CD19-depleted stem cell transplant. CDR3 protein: CASSLMDGSYEQYF. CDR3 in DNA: TGTGCCAGCAGCTTAATGGACGGTTCCTACGAGCAGTACTTC. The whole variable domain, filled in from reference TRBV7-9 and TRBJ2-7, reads DTGVSQNPRHKITKRGQNVTFRCDPISEHNRLYWYRQTLGQGPEFLTYFQNEAQLEKSRLLSDRFSAERPKGSFSTLEIQRTEQGDSAMYLCASSLMDGSYEQYFGPGTRLTVT.